What follows are 24 T cell receptor beta chains derived from one specimen sequenced in a study of CD8 T cells in Susac syndrome (dated 2019 in TCRdb). Library creation used the immunoSEQ multiplex PCR assay. RNA was extracted using the RNeasy kit, and about 0.45 to 1 microgram was reverse transcribed with random hexamers. The public reads were reprocessed in TCRdb via fastp at Q25 and MiXCR, keeping in-frame beta chains. One record per CDR3 amino acid sequence lists the most common genes and DNA. The sample table contains approximately 130,000 distinct CDR3 sequences; only one count was recorded for around 94% of them. Clones ranked in the top ten supply roughly 0.095% of the sample. Sample: CD4+ T cells from PBMCs. The receptors derive from a human donor in good health.

The V gene is TRBV20-1, the J gene TRBJ2-6; weak D call: TRBD2 (6 bases). Trimming left V 5 bases short and J 0 bases short, with 11 bases between. This CDR3 contains 15 residues. Per the germline V gene, CDR1 is DFQATT and CDR2 is SNEGSKA (reference sequence). As DNA, the CDR3 is TGCAGTGCTCGACCGGAGGGCTCTGGGGCCAACGTCCTGACTTTC. Its protein product is CSARPEGSGANVLTF.

The V and J genes are TRBV6-5 and TRBJ2-7; TRBD1 aligns across 9 bases. Germline V gene sequence: CDR1 MNHEY, CDR2 SVGAGI. Trimming removed 2 bases from V and 1 base from J; junction bases left unmatched: 12. There are 18 residues in the CDR3. CDR3: CASSYLLPGTGPSYEQYF. The CDR3 region has the DNA TGTGCCAGCAGTTACCTACTCCCTGGGACAGGGCCTTCCTACGAGCAGTACTTC.

The V gene is TRBV5-4, the J gene TRBJ2-6; D is tentatively TRBD1 or TRBD2 (5 bases each). V lost 4 bases and J lost 0, with 14 bases in between. There are 17 residues in the CDR3. The germline CDR1 and CDR2 sequences are SGHNT and YYREEE (reference sequence). The CDR3 coding sequence is TGTGCCAGCAGCCGGGACCTCCTAAGCTCTGGGGCCAACGTCCTGACTTTC. Protein: CASSRDLLSSGANVLTF.

The chain joins TRBV18 to TRBJ2-7; 12 bases are shared with TRBD1. The V and J ends lost 3 bases and 5 bases, in that order; junction bases with no gene match: 2. Per germline, CDR1 KGHSH and CDR2 LQKENI. The CDR3 sequence is 14 residues long. The CDR3 DNA sequence: TGTGCCAGCTCACCTGGGACAGGGGGCGACGAGCAGTACTTC. Translation: CASSPGTGGDEQYF.

This clonotype was recorded only once. V gene TRBV4-2 combines with J gene TRBJ2-7, with 7 nucleotides matching TRBD2. Unmatched junction bases numbered 6, after V lost 1 base and J lost 3 bases. This CDR3 is 15 amino acids long. The germline V gene has CDR1 LGHNA and CDR2 YNFKEQ. The CDR3 DNA sequence: TGTGCCAGCAGCCAAGGATCGGCTAGCGGCTACGAGCAGTACTTC. It specifies CASSQGSASGYEQYF.

The genes are TRBV7-8 and TRBJ2-1, with 13 bases lining up with TRBD2. There are 17 residues in the CDR3. CDR1 and CDR2 (germline): SGHVS, FQNEAQ. The trim removed 1 base at V and 7 bases at J, leaving 7 bases unmatched. As DNA, the CDR3 is TGTGCCAGCAGCTTAGTGGTACTAGCGGGAGGGCGGAATGAGCAGTTCTTC. This codes for CASSLVVLAGGRNEQFF.

The chain recombines TRBV30 with TRBJ1-1, with 8 bases aligning to TRBD1. Germline CDR1 is GTSNPN and CDR2 is SVGIG (reference sequence). V trimming: 4 bases; J trimming: 7 bases; junction bases outside the gene matches: 8. There are 13 residues in the CDR3. The CDR3 DNA reads as TGTGCCTGGACCGGCGGGACAGGTCTTGAAGCTTTCTTT. Protein sequence: CAWTGGTGLEAFF.

This chain uses TRBV7-9 with TRBJ2-5; D is uncertain. Looked up from germline, CDR1 is SEHNR and CDR2 is FQNEAQ (reference sequence). Trimming removed 4 bases from V and 5 bases from J, with 11 bases in between. There are 13 residues in the CDR3. Here the CDR3 DNA reads TGTGCCAGCAGCTATAGTATGGGGGAGACCCAGTACTTC. Translating it yields CASSYSMGETQYF.

The V gene is TRBV19, the J gene TRBJ2-1; D ambiguous. The germline gives CDR1 LNHDA, CDR2 SQIVND (reference sequence). V lost 5 bases and J 8 bases, leaving 22 bases between the germline ends. CDR3 size: 16 residues. The CDR3 DNA sequence: TGTGCCAGTAGTTACATTCCGGGTCAAAGAGAGGATGAGCAGTTCTTC. This codes for CASSYIPGQREDEQFF.

This chain uses TRBV27 with TRBJ1-1, with D perhaps matching TRBD1 (5 bases). Per germline, CDR1 MNHEY and CDR2 SMNVEV (reference sequence). Trimming took off 2 bases at V and 1 base at J, with 11 bases between the two ends. CDR3 length equals 15 residues. CDR3 sequence reads: CASSLTPGANTEAFF. The CDR3 DNA reads as TGTGCCAGCAGTTTAACCCCTGGGGCGAACACTGAAGCTTTCTTT.

This rearrangement joins TRBV30 to TRBJ2-4, with 7 bases identical to TRBD1. Germline trimming cut 3 bases from V and 4 bases from J; bases unmatched to any gene: 3. Per the germline V gene, CDR1 is GTSNPN and CDR2 is SVGIG (reference sequence). This CDR3 region has 13 residues. The DNA for the CDR3 is TGTGCCTGGAGGGCAGGGGGTAAAAACATTCAGTACTTC. Amino acids: CAWRAGGKNIQYF. The full variable domain, completed using reference TRBV30 and TRBJ2-4, is SQTIHQWPATLVQPVGSPLSLECTVEGTSNPNLYWYRQAAGRGLQLLFYSVGIGQISSEVPQNLSASRPQDRQFILSSKKLLLSDSGFYLCAWRAGGKNIQYFGAGTRLSVL.

The chain couples TRBV7-3 to TRBJ2-3, with 12 bases lining up with TRBD2. The CDR3 runs to 21 residues. V was pared by 2 bases and J by 2 bases, with 17 bases of the junction left unmatched. Germline CDR1 and CDR2: SGHTA and FQGTGA. Written as DNA, the CDR3 is TGTGCCAGCAGCTTACGCCCCCTAGCGGGAGGGCCTTCCGGCCCCACAGATACGCAGTATTTT. It codes for CASSLRPLAGGPSGPTDTQYF. The full variable domain, its missing parts supplied by reference TRBV7-3 and TRBJ2-3, is GAGVSQTPSNKVTEKGKYVELRCDPISGHTALYWYRQSLGQGPEFLIYFQGTGAADDSGLPNDRFFAVRPEGSVSTLKIQRTERGDSAVYLCASSLRPLAGGPSGPTDTQYFGPGTRLTVL.

This clonotype was picked up a small number of times. The DNA for the CDR3 is TGTGCCAGCAGTTCTGAGCCCCCGGGGGAAAAACTGTTTTTT. It translates to CASSSEPPGEKLFF. The chain is built from TRBV6-1 and TRBJ1-4; no firm D call. Trimming took 5 bases from V and 8 from J, leaving 15 bases between them. The CDR3 contains 14 residues. CDR1 MNHNS and CDR2 SASEGT come from the germline V gene.

This sequence joins TRBV18 and TRBJ1-1; D unresolved. Germline-derived CDR1 and CDR2 are KGHSH and LQKENI. The CDR3 sequence is 13 residues long. V was clipped by 8 bases and J by 5 bases, with 15 bases between them. The CDR3 DNA reads TGTGCCAGCACGTCCGCGGAAGGGACTGAAGCTTTCTTT. It specifies CASTSAEGTEAFF. The whole variable domain, remainder taken from reference TRBV18 and TRBJ1-1, is NAGVMQNPRHLVRRRGQEARLRCSPMKGHSHVYWYRQLPEEGLKFMVYLQKENIIDESGMPKERFSAEFPKEGPSILRIQQVVRGDSAAYFCASTSAEGTEAFFGQGTRLTVV.

V is TRBV30 and J is TRBJ2-7, with D uncertain. The CDR3 totals 12 residues. V lost 0 bases and J 4 bases, leaving 7 bases between the germline ends. Germline values: CDR1 GTSNPN, CDR2 SVGIG (reference sequence). The CDR3 nucleotides read TGTGCCTGGAGTGTCGGGCAATACGAGCAGTACTTC. This gives the protein CAWSVGQYEQYF.

The V call is TRBV7-2, the J call TRBJ2-7; TRBD1 or TRBD2 may be the D gene (6 bases each). Germline CDR1 reads SGHTA; CDR2 reads FQGNSA. Trimming left V 7 bases short and J 3 bases short, with 16 bases between. The CDR3 totals 14 residues. In nucleotides, the CDR3 is TGTGCCAGCAACCCTTCCGGGGGCGACTACGAGCAGTACTTC. It is translated as CASNPSGGDYEQYF.

The gene calls are TRBV6-5 and TRBJ2-2; 11 nucleotides agree with TRBD1. Germline lookup yields CDR1 MNHEY and CDR2 SVGAGI. V gave up 0 bases and J gave up 4 bases; unmatched junction bases: 10. The CDR3 covers 19 residues. The CDR3 coding sequence is TGTGCCAGCAGTTACTCGATTCCCGGGACAGGGGGATCCACCGGGGAGCTGTTTTTT. Residues: CASSYSIPGTGGSTGELFF.

This chain connects TRBV10-3 to TRBJ1-5; D might be TRBD1 (6 bases). Germline V CDR1 and CDR2: ENHRY, SYGVKD. V dropped 4 bases and J dropped 7 bases, with 8 bases sitting between them. This CDR3 region has 12 residues. As DNA, the CDR3 is TGTGCCATCAGTGGGGGGGCACAGCCCCAGCATTTT. Its translation is CAISGGAQPQHF.

This sequence joins TRBV28 and TRBJ2-5, with 10 bases fitting TRBD2. Germline lookup yields CDR1 MDHEN and CDR2 SYDVKM. Trimming removed 2 bases from V and 2 bases from J; junction bases left unmatched: 5. This CDR3 contains 16 residues. This CDR3 is CASSLGLAGEQETQYF. Here the CDR3 DNA reads TGTGCCAGCAGTTTAGGCCTAGCGGGAGAACAAGAGACCCAGTACTTC.

The chain is built from TRBV20-1 and TRBJ2-7, with 7 nucleotides matching TRBD1. This CDR3 comprises 11 residues. J gave up 6 bases and V 5 bases, and 4 bases lay outside the gene matches. Germline V gives CDR1 DFQATT, CDR2 SNEGSKA (reference sequence). CDR3 residues: CSARPGGEQYF. CDR3 sequence (DNA): TGCAGTGCTCGGCCAGGGGGCGAGCAGTACTTC.

The V call is TRBV7-8, the J call TRBJ2-6; D is possibly TRBD1 (5 bases). CDR1 is SGHVS, CDR2 FQNEAQ, per germline. This CDR3 comprises 17 residues. V gave up 2 bases and J gave up 0 bases, with 11 bases separating them. This CDR3 reads CASSLSPRASGANVLTF. The CDR3 nucleotides read TGTGCCAGCAGCTTAAGTCCCAGGGCCTCTGGGGCCAACGTCCTGACTTTC.

The chain carries TRBV20-1 and TRBJ1-4; D is perhaps TRBD1 (5 bases). CDR1 is DFQATT and CDR2 is SNEGSKA in the germline V gene (reference sequence). The V end lost 6 bases, the J end lost 4 bases, and 12 bases lay between the germline ends. The CDR3 contains 13 residues. Written as DNA, the CDR3 is TGCAGTGCGAGGGACCCCCTTAATGAAAAACTGTTTTTT. As protein: CSARDPLNEKLFF.

The V gene is TRBV5-6, the J gene TRBJ1-5; D is uncertain. Deletions cut 3 bases from V and 4 bases from J, with 14 bases between. Germline CDR1 is SGHDT and CDR2 is YYEEEE. CDR3 length: 15 residues. The CDR3 sequence is CASSYGVSTNQPQHF. CDR3 sequence (DNA): TGTGCCAGCAGCTATGGGGTCAGCACGAATCAGCCCCAGCATTTT.

V is TRBV19 and J is TRBJ2-5; 7 bases fit TRBD2. The CDR3 runs to 15 residues. Trimming at V came to 5 bases and at J to 2 bases, leaving 8 bases not matched to a gene. Germline CDR1 LNHDA, CDR2 SQIVND (reference sequence). The CDR3 loop reads CASSSSGISQETQYF. For the CDR3, the DNA is TGTGCCAGTAGTTCTAGCGGAATTTCTCAAGAGACCCAGTACTTC.